This TCR beta chain was sequenced in a study of T cell repertoires in cytomegalovirus infection. The wider study: Evidence of both CMV infection and a matching HLA type came from public TCR beta signatures.

Only a few counts were recorded for this clonotype. The antigen remains undetermined. TCRdb re-derived calls from the reads in MiXCR, one entry per CDR3 protein. This sample has hundreds of thousands of distinct CDR3 sequences, with roughly 31% found just once. Germline-derived CDR1 and CDR2 are MNHNY and SVGAGI (reference sequence). Trimming at V came to 7 bases and at J to 6 bases, leaving 8 bases not matched to a gene. CDR3 length: 14 residues. The clonotype was recovered from a human donor in good health (CMV status not recorded). Some clones in this sample may be carry-over from other donors' samples. The sample here was cultured CD8+ T cells from PBMCs, taken from culture after CMV antigen stimulation. The chain employs TRBV6-6 and TRBJ1-4; 7 nucleotides agree with TRBD1. The CDR3 sequence is CASTTGAVDEKLFF. The CDR3 nucleotides read TGTGCCAGCACCACAGGGGCGGTGGATGAAAAACTGTTTTTT.